The clone carrying this TCR beta chain was recorded at least ten times. No antigen is known for it. A second PCR, run for roughly 6 to 11 cycles, used a sample-barcoded 5' primer plus a J-beta primer mix. Researchers report that each sample yielded at least 2.5 million CDR3-containing paired-end reads. TCRdb used MiXCR to reprocess the 5' RACE reads, holding one entry per CDR3 protein. This table has about 690,000 distinct CDR3 sequences, around 38% appearing once. This sample is drawn from a study of blood T cells in healthy people across ages. Study findings and constraints: The unknown donor CMV status may have confounded expanded clonotype changes. PBMC samples, being unsorted, prevented any conclusive comparison of naive and antigen-experienced cells.

This CDR3 has 14 amino acids. V lost 5 bases to trimming and J lost 5 bases; unmatched junction nucleotides: 7. The germline V gene encodes CDR1 MDHEN and CDR2 SYDVKM. The study drew donors from healthy Caucasian individuals in Russia aged roughly 6 to 90. The chain carries TRBV28 and TRBJ1-2, with 8 nucleotides matching TRBD1. This receptor was taken from a man older than 75 in good health. The sample consisted of blood. The CDR3 is CASSLSTGGYGYTF. The DNA of the CDR3 is TGTGCCAGCAGTCTTTCTACAGGGGGGTATGGCTACACCTTC.